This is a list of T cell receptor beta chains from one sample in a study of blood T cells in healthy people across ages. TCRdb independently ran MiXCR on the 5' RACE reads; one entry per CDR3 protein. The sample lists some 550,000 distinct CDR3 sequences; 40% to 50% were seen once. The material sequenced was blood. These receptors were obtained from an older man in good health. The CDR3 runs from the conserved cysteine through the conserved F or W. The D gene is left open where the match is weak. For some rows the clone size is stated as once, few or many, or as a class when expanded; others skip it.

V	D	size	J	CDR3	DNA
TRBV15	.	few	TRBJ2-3	CATRPHTSTDTQYF	TGTGCCACCAGACCACACACAAGCACAGATACGCAGTATTTT
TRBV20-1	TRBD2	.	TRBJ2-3	CSAREIGGGRADTQYF	TGTAGTGCTAGAGAGATAGGCGGGGGTCGGGCAGATACGCAGTATTTT
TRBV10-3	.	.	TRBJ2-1	CAISYRAAGVSYNEQFF	TGTGCCATCTCCTATCGAGCAGCGGGCGTTTCCTACAATGAGCAGTTCTTC
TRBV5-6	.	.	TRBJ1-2	CASSPPWARGNYGYTF	TGTGCCAGCAGCCCCCCTTGGGCGCGAGGGAACTATGGCTACACCTTC
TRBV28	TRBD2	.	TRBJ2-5	CASSLGIRWLAGNEQYF	TGTGCCAGCAGTTTGGGAATTAGGTGGCTAGCGGGCAATGAGCAGTACTTC
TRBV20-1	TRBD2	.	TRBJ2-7	CSAKPGLVPYEQYF	TGCAGTGCTAAGCCAGGACTAGTTCCCTACGAGCAGTACTTC
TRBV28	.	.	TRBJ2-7	CASLRGDNYEQYF	TGTGCCAGTCTTCGGGGCGACAACTACGAGCAGTACTTC
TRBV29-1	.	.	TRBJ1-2	CSAPGLSYGYTF	TGCAGCGCCCCGGGGTTATCCTATGGCTACACCTTC
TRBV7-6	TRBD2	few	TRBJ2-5	CASASGAFSAQYF	TGTGCCAGTGCTAGCGGGGCCTTCTCGGCCCAGTACTTC
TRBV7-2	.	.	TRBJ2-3	CASSRIFGTDTQYF	TGTGCCAGCAGCCGAATCTTTGGCACAGATACGCAGTATTTT
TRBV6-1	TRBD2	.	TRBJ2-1	CAAGREAGIKNEQFF	TGTGCCGCGGGGCGGGAGGCCGGGATTAAGAATGAGCAGTTCTTC
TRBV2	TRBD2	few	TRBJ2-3	CASTGTSGDTQYF	TGTGCCAGCACCGGGACTAGCGGAGATACGCAGTATTTT
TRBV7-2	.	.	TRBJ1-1	CASSLEGENTEAFF	TGTGCCAGCAGCTTAGAAGGGGAGAACACTGAAGCTTTCTTT
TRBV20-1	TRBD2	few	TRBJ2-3	CSARDRGLLANTDTQYF	TGCAGTGCTAGAGACCGGGGCTTACTAGCGAACACAGATACGCAGTATTTT
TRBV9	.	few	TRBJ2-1	CASSITPDVTNEQFF	TGTGCCAGCAGCATAACTCCAGACGTCACCAATGAGCAGTTCTTC
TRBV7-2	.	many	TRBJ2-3	CASSSSTDTQYF	TGTGCCAGCAGTTCTAGCACAGATACGCAGTATTTT
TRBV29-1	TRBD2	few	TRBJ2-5	CSVEDTGTSGSLGTQYF	TGCAGCGTTGAAGATACCGGGACTAGCGGGAGTCTCGGGACCCAGTACTTC
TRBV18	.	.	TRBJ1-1	CASSPENTEAFF	TGTGCCAGCTCACCCGAGAACACTGAAGCTTTCTTT
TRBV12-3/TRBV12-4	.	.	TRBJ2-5	CASRGFEQYF	TGTGCCAGCAGGGGTTTTGAGCAGTACTTC
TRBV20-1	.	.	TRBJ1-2	CSAPTGDGRSYTF	TGCAGTGCTCCTACCGGGGACGGGCGGAGCTACACCTTC
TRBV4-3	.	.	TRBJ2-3	CASSQVGTAGRPADTQYF	TGCGCCAGCAGCCAAGTAGGGACAGCGGGGAGACCTGCAGATACGCAGTATTTT
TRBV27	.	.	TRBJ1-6	CASSLSIRSHRNSPLHF	TGTGCCAGCAGTTTATCGATACGGAGCCATCGGAATTCACCCCTCCACTTT
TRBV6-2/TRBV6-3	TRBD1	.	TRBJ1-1	CASLKGAPDTEAFF	TGTGCCAGCCTAAAGGGGGCGCCGGACACTGAAGCTTTCTTT
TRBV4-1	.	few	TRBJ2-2	CASAPHPNTGELFF	TGCGCCAGCGCCCCCCATCCGAACACCGGGGAGCTGTTTTTT
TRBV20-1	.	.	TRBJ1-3	CSASTDADTIYF	TGCAGTGCTAGTACAGACGCGGACACCATATATTTT
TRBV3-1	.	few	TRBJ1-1	CASASGTEAFF	TGTGCCAGCGCCTCCGGGACAGAAGCTTTCTTT
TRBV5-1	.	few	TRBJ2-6	CASRPRVAGANVLTF	TGCGCCAGCAGACCCAGGGTAGCTGGGGCCAACGTCCTGACTTTC
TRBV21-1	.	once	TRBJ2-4	CASSPTGGKNIQYF	TGTGCCAGCAGTCCGACAGGGGGCAAAAACATTCAGTACTTC
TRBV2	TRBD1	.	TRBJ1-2	CASSVGTGTGSQSYGYTF	TGTGCCAGCAGTGTTGGGACAGGTACCGGAAGCCAGTCCTATGGCTACACCTTC
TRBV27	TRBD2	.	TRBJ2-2	CVSSEAGALAGELFF	TGTGTCAGCAGTGAGGCGGGAGCCCTGGCCGGGGAGCTGTTTTTT
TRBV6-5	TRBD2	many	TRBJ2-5	CASRRTSGGVETQYF	TGTGCCAGCAGACGGACTAGCGGGGGGGTAGAGACCCAGTACTTC
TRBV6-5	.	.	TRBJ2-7	CASSYSRLGEETQYEQYF	TGTGCCAGCAGTTACTCTCGTTTGGGGGAAGAAACCCAGTACGAGCAGTACTTC
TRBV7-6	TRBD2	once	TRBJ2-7	CASSPGTSGISEQYF	TGTGCCAGCAGCCCCGGGACTAGCGGGATTAGCGAGCAGTACTTC
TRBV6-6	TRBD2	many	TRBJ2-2	CASSYVAGGATGELFF	TGTGCCAGCAGTTACGTAGCGGGGGGGGCCACCGGGGAGCTGTTTTTT
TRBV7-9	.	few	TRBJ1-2	CASSLAGGTSYGYTF	TGTGCCAGCAGCTTAGCGGGAGGTACCAGCTATGGCTACACCTTC
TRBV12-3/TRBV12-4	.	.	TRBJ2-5	CASSYTGLETQYF	TGTGCCAGCAGCTATACAGGGTTGGAGACCCAGTACTTC
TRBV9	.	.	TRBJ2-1	CASSVDAEQFF	TGTGCCAGCAGCGTAGACGCCGAGCAGTTCTTC
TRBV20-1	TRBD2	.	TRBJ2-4	CSATSGRAFDIQYF	TGCAGTGCTACTAGCGGGAGGGCCTTCGACATTCAGTACTTC
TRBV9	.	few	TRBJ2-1	CASSVATGSSYNEQFF	TGTGCCAGCAGCGTAGCGACTGGTAGCTCCTACAATGAGCAGTTCTTC
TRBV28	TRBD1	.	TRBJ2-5	CASKGAGVETQYF	TGTGCCAGCAAGGGGGCCGGGGTAGAGACCCAGTACTTC
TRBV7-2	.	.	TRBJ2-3	CASSWAGFWDTQYF	TGTGCCAGCAGCTGGGCCGGGTTTTGGGATACGCAGTATTTT
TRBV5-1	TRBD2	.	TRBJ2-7	CASSIGRVNYEQYF	TGCGCCAGCAGCATCGGGAGGGTGAACTACGAGCAGTACTTC
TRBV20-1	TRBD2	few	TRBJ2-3	CSARTGLAGGTDTQYF	TGCAGTGCTAGGACGGGACTAGCGGGAGGTACAGATACGCAGTATTTT
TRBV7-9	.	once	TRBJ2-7	CASHGRASSYNEQYF	TGTGCCAGCCACGGACGGGCAAGCTCCTACAATGAGCAGTACTTC
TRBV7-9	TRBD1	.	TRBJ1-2	CASSLALTGTGYGYTF	TGTGCCAGCAGCTTAGCGCTAACCGGGACAGGGTACGGCTACACCTTC
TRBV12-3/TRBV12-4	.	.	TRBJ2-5	CASSLVEGRTVEQYF	TGTGCCAGCAGTTTAGTGGAGGGCCGGACTGTTGAGCAGTACTTC
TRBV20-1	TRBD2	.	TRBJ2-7	CSAMGSGSQYEQYF	TGCAGTGCTATGGGTAGCGGGAGCCAGTACGAGCAGTACTTC
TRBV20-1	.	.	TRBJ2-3	CSARGRGTDTQYF	TGCAGTGCTAGGGGTAGGGGAACAGATACGCAGTATTTT
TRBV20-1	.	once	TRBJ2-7	CSARLSGTRVYEQYF	TGCAGTGCTAGATTATCCGGGACACGGGTCTACGAGCAGTACTTC
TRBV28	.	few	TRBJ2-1	CASSLIGAYNEQFF	TGTGCCAGCAGTTTAATCGGTGCCTACAATGAGCAGTTCTTC
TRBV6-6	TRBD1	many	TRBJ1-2	CASDTQGEDYGYTF	TGTGCCAGCGACACACAGGGGGAAGACTATGGCTACACCTTC
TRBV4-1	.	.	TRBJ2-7	CASSQDRQGLGEQYF	TGCGCCAGCAGCCAAGATCGACAGGGACTTGGCGAGCAGTACTTC
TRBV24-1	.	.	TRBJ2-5	CATRPRNQETQYF	TGTGCCACCCGTCCCCGGAATCAAGAGACCCAGTACTTC
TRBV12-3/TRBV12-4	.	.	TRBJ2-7	CASSSDTNSYEQYF	TGTGCCAGCAGTTCGGACACGAACTCCTACGAGCAGTACTTC
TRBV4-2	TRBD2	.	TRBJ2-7	CASSQDTRERYEQYF	TGTGCCAGCAGCCAAGATACGCGGGAGAGGTACGAGCAGTACTTC